This T cell receptor beta chain appears in the sequencing data of a study of T cells in Graves' hyperthyroidism and ophthalmopathy. At the level of the study: Pretreatment peripheral blood was obtained at initial diagnosis.

The CDR3 extends over 15 amino acids. CDR1 is MNHEY, CDR2 SVGAGI, per germline. V lost 2 bases, J lost 10 bases, and 15 bases lay in between. From RNA transcripts, TCR beta CDR3 regions were amplified. In the first-round RT-PCR of the TCR CDR3, the HTBI primer set was used. TCRdb reprocessed the multiplex PCR reads via MiXCR and lists one record per CDR3 protein. Among around 600,000 distinct CDR3 sequences listed, more than 13% were seen once. Sample: blood. This clonotype was obtained from a woman between 18 and 29 years old with Graves' ophthalmopathy. The chain couples TRBV6-5 to TRBJ1-6; maybe TRBD1 (5 bases). The CDR3 DNA sequence: TGTGCCAGCAGTTACAGGCAGGGTTCTGGATCACCCCTCCACTTT. It codes for CASSYRQGSGSPLHF.